This note documents a single TCR beta chain sequence. Only in-frame clones appear in the TCRdb table, and some are missing; sequencing was by immunoSEQ multiplex PCR. The table lists 60,000 to 80,000 clones, about nine tenths of them singletons. The data belong to a study of resident and recirculating memory T cells in vitiligo. Study-wide background: Epidermis came from shave biopsies of lesional and nonlesional sites, plus PBMCs.

The V segment lost 0 bases and the J segment 9 bases; nucleotides outside the gene matches: 5. CDR1 and CDR2 from the germline V gene are LNHDA and SQIVND (reference sequence). The CDR3 is 14 amino acids. The sequenced material came from blood. The rearrangement joins TRBV19 to TRBJ1-2, with TRBD1 identical over 9 bases. This TCR was sampled from a male donor with vitiligo. CDR3 bases: TGTGCCAGTAGTATAGAGCCGGGACAGGGTCGCTACACCTTC. This encodes CASSIEPGQGRYTF.